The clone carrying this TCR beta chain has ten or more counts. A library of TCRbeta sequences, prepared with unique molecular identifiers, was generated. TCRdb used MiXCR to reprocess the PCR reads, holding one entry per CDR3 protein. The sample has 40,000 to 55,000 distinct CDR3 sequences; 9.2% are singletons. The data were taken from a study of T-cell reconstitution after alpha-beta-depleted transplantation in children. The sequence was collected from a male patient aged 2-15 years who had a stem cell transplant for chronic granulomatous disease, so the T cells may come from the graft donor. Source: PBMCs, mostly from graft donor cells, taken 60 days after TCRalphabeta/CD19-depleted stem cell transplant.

CDR3 coding DNA: TGTGCCAGCAGCCAAGACATAGGACTAGCGGGAGTCGAGCAGTTCTTC. Amino acid sequence: CASSQDIGLAGVEQFF. This chain joins TRBV14 and TRBJ2-1, with 13 bases identical to TRBD2. Germline V gives CDR1 SGHDN, CDR2 FVKESK. J lost 10 bases, V lost 0 bases, and 6 bases had no gene match. This CDR3 comprises 16 residues.